A selection of T cell receptor beta chains follows, all from one sample in a study of CD4+ T cells in melanoma. Profiled with immunoSEQ multiplex PCR; TCRdb holds only in-frame clones, not every one. This sample yields 12,000 to 15,000 clones, of which 60% to 80% are seen a single time; about a sixth belongs to the top ten. Sequencing was performed on cells from a culture (not recorded whether cultured in vitro). The source is a human donor with melanoma. Both conserved end residues are part of each CDR3.

J gene | V gene | CDR3 protein
TRBJ1-2 | TRBV18 | CASGKGANYGYTF
TRBJ2-1 | TRBV11-3 | CASSLELAGVYNEQFF
TRBJ2-7 | TRBV9 | CASSVRGEGIYEQYF
TRBJ1-1 | TRBV29-1 | CSVGPLPGAFF
TRBJ1-1 | TRBV4-1 | CASSQEWYQNTEAFF
TRBJ2-3 | TRBV10-3 | CAIGTSGGAIADTQYF
TRBJ1-5 | TRBV6-5 | CASSTGGGQPQHF
TRBJ2-1 | TRBV5-1 | CASSLEGTGKGNEQFF
TRBJ1-2 | TRBV7-8 | CASSQRTVANYGYTF
TRBJ1-4 | TRBV30 | CAWSVRGSEKLFF
TRBJ2-3 | TRBV19 | CASSLSGGSPDTQYF
TRBJ1-2 | TRBV11-2 | CASSSDLQGSGYTF
TRBJ2-5 | TRBV11-1 | CASSPRGTEETQYF
TRBJ1-1 | TRBV7-9 | CASSLVEGTNTEAFF
TRBJ2-3 | TRBV5-1 | CASSLEGYTDTQYF
TRBJ2-7 | TRBV7-6 | CASSLAAGVSYEQYF
TRBJ2-3 | TRBV18 | CASSPDRALDTQYF
TRBJ2-3 | TRBV11-3 | CASSLDRGTQYF
TRBJ1-1 | TRBV2 | CASRATGAFSLNTEAFF
TRBJ2-2 | TRBV6-1 | CASRTGTGELFF
TRBJ1-1 | TRBV7-6 | CASSPGPTGVNTEAFF
TRBJ1-2 | TRBV5-4 | CASSFLANYGYTF
TRBJ2-7 | TRBV6-5 | CASSSGADYEQYF
TRBJ1-4 | TRBV5-1 | CASSTNRGPGNEKLFF
TRBJ2-3 | TRBV12-5 | CASGLELAGADTQYF
TRBJ2-1 | TRBV7-9 | CASSLQGYNEQFF
TRBJ2-7 | TRBV7-3 | CASSLTPGDEQYF
TRBJ2-5 | TRBV2 | CASSVGETQYF
TRBJ1-3 | TRBV19 | CASSFGDFGNTIYF
TRBJ2-3 | TRBV5-1 | CASSRNFRGTDTQYF
TRBJ2-2 | TRBV9 | CASSLDRGLTGELFF
TRBJ1-2 | TRBV5-1 | CASSFGQGDGYTF
TRBJ1-1 | TRBV14 | CASRPHGTGGRPEAFF
TRBJ2-7 | TRBV4-1 | CASSLPGLPNEQYF
TRBJ2-5 | TRBV6-4 | CASSYSGSPGIKETQYF
TRBJ1-5 | TRBV21-1 | CASSKVPTNQPQHF
TRBJ2-5 | TRBV6-5 | CASSYPGGGETQYF
TRBJ1-1 | TRBV11-2 | CASSPIGQARAAFF
TRBJ1-1 | TRBV4-2 | CASSVTVNTEAFF
TRBJ1-6 | TRBV27 | CASSRQGSGRGNSPLHF
TRBJ1-4 | TRBV19 | CASSDRTNEKLFF
TRBJ2-3 | TRBV6-6 | CAIRSEGGTDTQYF
TRBJ2-7 | TRBV10-3 | CAISLVGREQYF
TRBJ2-1 | TRBV5-1 | CASSYQVNDEQFF
TRBJ2-1 | TRBV5-1 | CASSLMTSHDEQFF
TRBJ2-3 | TRBV29-1 | CSVEKGATDTQYF
TRBJ1-5 | TRBV7-8 | CASSLVSDQPQHF
TRBJ2-3 | TRBV27 | CASSLGLAGVDTQYF
TRBJ1-2 | TRBV6-1 | CASSEVAQGDGYTF
TRBJ2-2 | TRBV4-1 | CASSQVPLLRGVGGELFF
TRBJ2-5 | TRBV7-8 | CASSARLAGEETQYF
TRBJ1-6 | TRBV10-2 | CASNRAGSPLHF
TRBJ1-5 | TRBV18 | CASSPTGPDYSNQPQHF
TRBJ1-2 | TRBV5-1 | CASSGNPGQGMGYTF